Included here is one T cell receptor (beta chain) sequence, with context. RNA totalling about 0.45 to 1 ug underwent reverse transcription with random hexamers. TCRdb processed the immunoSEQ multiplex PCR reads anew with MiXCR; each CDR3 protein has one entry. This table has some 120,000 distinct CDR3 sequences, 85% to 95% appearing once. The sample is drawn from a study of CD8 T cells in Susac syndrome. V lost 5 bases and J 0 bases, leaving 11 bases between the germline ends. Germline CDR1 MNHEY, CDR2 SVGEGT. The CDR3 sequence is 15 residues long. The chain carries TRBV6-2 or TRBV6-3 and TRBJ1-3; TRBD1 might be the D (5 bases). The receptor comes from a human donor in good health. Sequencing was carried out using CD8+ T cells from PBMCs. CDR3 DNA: TGTGCCAGCAGTCCGGGACGGCTCTCTGGAAACACCATATATTTT. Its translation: CASSPGRLSGNTIYF.